In its sample, the clone carrying this T cell receptor beta chain was seen many times. What it binds is unknown. TCRdb re-analysed the 5' RACE reads in MiXCR, keeping a single row per CDR3 protein. This sample has roughly 150,000 distinct CDR3 sequences; roughly 8.2% occur once, and the top ten carry under 0.85%. The CDR3 spans 15 residues. The germline CDR1 and CDR2 sequences are LGHNA and YSLEER. V was trimmed by 2 bases and J by 0 bases, leaving 8 bases between them. These data are taken from a study of T cells after yellow fever vaccination. Overall study: SMART-Seq v4 Ultra Low Input prepared the low-cell-number fractions. Study results and limitations: One caveat is that FACS-sorted repertoires could contain abundant clonotypes contaminating from the bulk population. The CD4 and CD8 compartments had a small share of their clonotypes in common. Boosting was followed by the reappearance of most primary-vaccination clones (around 95% CD4, around 91% CD8).

Specimen: CD4+ T cells sorted from PBMCs, collected 5 days after the yellow fever booster vaccination. The rearrangement joins TRBV4-3 to TRBJ2-1; possibly TRBD2 for D (5 bases). This TCR derives from a young man who received the YFV17D yellow fever vaccine. The CDR3 loop is CASSQTGYSYNEQFF. CDR3 sequence (DNA): TGCGCCAGCAGCCAAACGGGGTACTCCTACAATGAGCAGTTCTTC.